This record looks at one T cell receptor (beta chain) sequence and its context. Recruits, aged about 18 to 100 years, lived in 20 to 30 US areas. This entry belongs to a study of blood T cell repertoires in COVID-19. Study as a whole: Samples taken during acute and convalescent COVID-19 were collected in the United States, Italy and Spain. T cells, B-cell-depleted T cells, or PBMCs provided the cDNA or gDNA that served as material.

The V end was cut by 3 bases, the J end by 7 bases, with 11 bases between. The germline V gene encodes CDR1 SGHRS and CDR2 YFSETQ. This CDR3 has 12 residues. Per the original data handling: Reference gene primer amplification gave nucleated cell count estimates. TCRdb keeps only in-frame clones here, not all; method: immunoSEQ multiplex PCR. That table gives V, J and clone size, and the DNA gave D and trimming. Among around 140,000 clones, around 84% were seen once, and the ten largest hold roughly 2.2%. The specimen was PBMCs or T cells enriched from blood (not recorded which). V and J are TRBV5-1 and TRBJ2-7; the D gene is possibly TRBD2 (6 bases). This sequence originates from a man aged 35-49 years with acute COVID-19. CDR3 nucleotide sequence: TGCGCCAGCAGCTCCGGGACTTGGGAGCAGTACTTC. It yields the protein CASSSGTWEQYF.